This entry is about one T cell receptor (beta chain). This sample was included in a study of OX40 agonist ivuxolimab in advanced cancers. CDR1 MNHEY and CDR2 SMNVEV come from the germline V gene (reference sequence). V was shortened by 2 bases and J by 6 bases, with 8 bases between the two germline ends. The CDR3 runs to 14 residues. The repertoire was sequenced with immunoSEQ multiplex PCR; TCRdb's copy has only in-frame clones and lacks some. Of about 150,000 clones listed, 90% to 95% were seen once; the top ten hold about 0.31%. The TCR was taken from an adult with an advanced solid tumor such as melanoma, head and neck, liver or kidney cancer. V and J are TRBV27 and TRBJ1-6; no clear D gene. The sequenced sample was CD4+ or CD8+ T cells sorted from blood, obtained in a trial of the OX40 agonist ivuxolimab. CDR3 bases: TGTGCCAGCAGTTTACGGCAGAGTAATTCACCCCTCCACTTT. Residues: CASSLRQSNSPLHF.